This T cell receptor (beta chain) was sequenced during a study of T cell repertoires in cytomegalovirus infection. Overall study context: Recently identified HLA-C-restricted CMV epitopes were among the peptides used. Signatures in public TCR beta sequences pointed to both CMV infection and matching HLA type.

With respect to this clonotype: What it binds is not known.

Notes on the study in general: Frequencies of public TCR beta families were cumulated, and this identified carriers of CMV plus the relevant HLA. Ex vivo responses were dominated by HLA-C-restricted CMV-specific TCR beta clonotypes.

With 0 bases clipped from V and 4 bases from J, the junction kept 7 bases outside the gene matches. Germline V gene data show CDR1 as MGHRA and CDR2 as YSYEKL. CDR3 length: 17 residues. TCRdb passed the reads through MiXCR, listing each CDR3 protein once. The table lists about 85,000 distinct CDR3 sequences, around half of them singletons, with 80% to 95% in the top ten. V gene TRBV4-1 combines with J gene TRBJ2-3; 10 bases agree with TRBD2. The sequencing used CD8+ T cells from cultured PBMCs, collected from culture after CMV antigen stimulation. The receptor comes from a human donor in good health (CMV status not recorded). Some clones in this sample may be carry-over from other donors' samples. Here the CDR3 DNA reads TGCGCCAGCAGCCAAGAGAAACTAGCGGGAAGAGCAGATACGCAGTATTTT. It encodes CASSQEKLAGRADTQYF.